The sequence of this TCR beta chain was determined in a study of T cells after yellow fever vaccination (dated by TCRdb to the late 2010s). Concerning the study at large: The SMART-Seq v4 Ultra Low Input RNA kit was used to prepare libraries from fractions with low cell numbers. To follow T-cell clones before and after primary and booster YFV17D yellow fever vaccination, bulk TCR alpha and beta repertoires were sequenced over time. Two healthy male donors made up the cohort, one aged 18 to 30 years and the other aged 30 to 40 years. Blood was collected at multiple timepoints before and after primary and secondary immunization, and bulk PBMC replicates and cell subsets were isolated. Overall results and qualifications from the work: A small share of clonotypes was detected in both CD4 and CD8 compartments, with the overlap likely arising from convergent recombination. Only a couple of donors were included in the study, so the extent to which the findings can be generalized is limited. Compared with the primary T-cell response, the secondary T-cell response was faster but weaker, reaching its peak on day 5 rather than on day 15. After the booster, most clones that had expanded after primary vaccination were detected again (about 97% of CD4 and under 90% of CD8), suggesting broad maintenance of memory. Computational filtering was needed because FACS-sorted repertoires could contain abundant contaminating clonotypes from the bulk population.

This clonotype appeared a few times. No antigen is known for it. No qualities accompany the bases; no much larger clone lies one base away. TCR cDNA was made using 5'RACE template switching, a step that added a universal primer site and unique molecular identifiers. Priming of cDNA synthesis was performed from both the TCR alpha and TCR beta constant segments. Library amplification involved two PCR steps, and the second step added sample barcodes and sequencing adapters. Sequencing of the libraries was done on either Illumina HiSeq 2500 (2x100 bp) or NovaSeq (2x150 bp). As for how the authors treated the data: MIGEC handled demultiplexing of reads and collapsing into UMI consensus sequences, while MiXCR performed V(D)J alignment. Clonotypes responding to the vaccine were identified with edgeR on replicate PBMC samples, with the criteria of FDR below 0.01 and a log2 fold change above 5 up to day 15. Each bulk clonotype was labeled CD4 or CD8 based on which sequenced repertoire, CD4 or CD8, contained the clonotype at higher abundance. The public reads were reprocessed in TCRdb via fastp at Q25 and MiXCR, keeping in-frame beta chains. Each entry merges the rows of one CDR3 protein and shows their most common DNA and genes. It is TCRdb's table, rather than the study itself, that gives the V and J calls and clone size. This sample has fewer than 450,000 distinct CDR3 sequences in its table, and around 10% of those were observed once. The top ten clonotypes cover around 20% of the sample.

Looking up the germline V gene yields CDR1 MNHEY and CDR2 SVGAGI. From cysteine to phenylalanine, the CDR3 is 11 amino acids long. Only the CDR3 portion is preserved as DNA: 33 bases, with reading frame beginning at the first base. The V end loses 6 bases and the J end loses 4 bases, and a stretch of 6 bases separates them. The treatment or condition label on this specimen signifies: live attenuated yellow fever vaccine strain. At each blood-draw timepoint, two biological replicates of bulk PBMCs were collected. PBMCs were isolated from peripheral blood using a standard Ficoll-Paque protocol. TriZol was used to extract RNA from bulk PBMCs, from CD4 and CD8 fractions, and from dextramer-positive and dextramer-negative fractions.

This receptor was identified in a man younger than 30 who received the YFV17D yellow fever vaccine. The chain is made from TRBV6-5 and TRBJ1-1, with no confident D gene call. The source material was PBMCs, sampled on the day of the first yellow fever vaccination. The nucleotide sequence reads as follows: TGTGCCAGCAGGACTTTCACTGAAGCTTTCTTT. Translated, it reads CASRTFTEAFF.